This is a list of T cell receptor beta chains from one sample in a study of T cell repertoires in aging, cancer and after chemotherapy. TCRdb re-called the multiplex PCR reads with MiXCR, one entry per CDR3 protein. The profile covers 8,000 to 9,000 distinct CDR3 sequences, with approximately 39% appearing a single time and 9% to 15% taken by the ten largest. Specimen: blood. The receptors were sampled from a human donor with a solid tumor. Both conserved end residues are part of each CDR3. A D gene is named only where the DNA matches it firmly. Clone size appears in some rows only: once, few, many, or a class for an expanded clone.

v_gene	d_gene	j_gene	abundance	len	CDR3aa	CDR3nt
TRBV11-3	TRBD1	TRBJ2-2	medium-sized	15	CASSLDRMNTGELFF	TGTGCCAGCAGTCTGGACAGGATGAACACCGGGGAGCTGTTTTTT
TRBV19	TRBD2	TRBJ2-3	few	14	CASSKASGRNTQYF	TGTGCCAGTAGTAAGGCTAGCGGGAGAAATACGCAGTATTTT
TRBV6-5	TRBD1	TRBJ1-6	NA	14	CASRSQGANSPLHF	TGTGCCAGCAGATCTCAGGGGGCCAATTCACCCCTCCACTTT
TRBV29-1	NA	TRBJ2-4	NA	13	CSVVGQEADIQYF	TGCAGCGTTGTAGGGCAGGAAGCTGACATTCAGTACTTC
TRBV11-3	NA	TRBJ2-5	NA	16	CASSPSPGAGSETQYF	TGTGCCAGCAGCCCCTCGCCGGGCGCGGGGTCGGAGACCCAGTACTTC
TRBV19	TRBD1	TRBJ1-5	few	13	CASTLTGWVPQHF	TGTGCCAGTACCTTGACAGGGTGGGTGCCCCAGCATTTT
TRBV6-5	TRBD1	TRBJ2-6	few	18	CASTRSTGGASGANVLTF	TGTGCCAGCACCCGATCGACAGGGGGCGCTTCTGGGGCCAACGTCCTGACTTTC
TRBV29-1	NA	TRBJ2-5	medium-sized	18	CSVVFRSDSPFPTETQYF	TGCAGCGTTGTATTTCGGTCCGATTCTCCTTTCCCTACGGAGACCCAGTACTTC
TRBV4-2	NA	TRBJ2-7	NA	14	CASSQDDSGYEQYF	TGTGCCAGCAGCCAAGATGATAGCGGCTACGAGCAGTACTTC
TRBV27	TRBD1	TRBJ2-3	NA	14	CASRTGVHTDTQYF	TGTGCCAGCAGAACAGGGGTACACACAGATACGCAGTATTTT
TRBV6-5	NA	TRBJ2-7	NA	16	CASRPLQGSVAGEQYF	TGTGCCAGCAGACCCTTACAAGGGAGCGTGGCCGGCGAGCAGTACTTC
TRBV27	TRBD2	TRBJ2-3	NA	19	CASSSLRLAARVGTDTQYF	TGTGCCAGCAGTTCCCTCCGACTAGCGGCGAGGGTAGGCACAGATACGCAGTATTTT
TRBV5-5	TRBD1	TRBJ2-1	NA	15	CASSLDGQGYNEQFF	TGTGCCAGCAGCTTGGATGGACAGGGGTACAATGAGCAGTTCTTC
TRBV29-1	TRBD2	TRBJ2-7	medium-sized	13	CSVGLAVVGEQYF	TGCAGCGTAGGACTAGCGGTCGTGGGGGAGCAGTACTTC
TRBV29-1	TRBD2	TRBJ2-7	few	11	CSYSRGGEQYF	TGCAGTTACTCCCGGGGGGGGGAGCAGTACTTC
TRBV18	TRBD2	TRBJ2-7	few	16	CASSPTSGLTSYEQYF	TGTGCCAGCTCACCGACTAGCGGGTTGACCTCCTACGAGCAGTACTTC
TRBV19	NA	TRBJ1-2	once	14	CASSKQGDDYGYTF	TGTGCCAGTAGTAAACAGGGAGACGACTATGGCTACACCTTC
TRBV11-3	TRBD2	TRBJ2-7	NA	14	CASGRAGGDYEQYF	TGTGCCAGCGGCCGAGCGGGGGGGGACTACGAGCAGTACTTC
TRBV11-3	NA	TRBJ2-1	NA	10	CASGYNEQFF	TGTGCCAGCGGATACAATGAGCAGTTCTTC
TRBV18	NA	TRBJ2-3	few	16	CASSPIPVPYTDTQYF	TGTGCCAGCTCACCAATCCCAGTTCCGTACACAGATACGCAGTATTTT
TRBV6-1	NA	TRBJ1-5	medium-sized	14	CASNPTGSNQPQHF	TGTGCCAGCAATCCCACAGGGAGCAATCAGCCCCAGCATTTT
TRBV4-2	NA	TRBJ2-7	NA	15	CASSPGTPSSYEQYF	TGTGCCAGCAGCCCCGGGACACCGAGCTCCTACGAGCAGTACTTC